The present T cell receptor (beta chain) was sequenced within a study of cytomegalovirus exposure and HLA in healthy donors. The study's findings and limits: The study listed 150 to 200 cytomegalovirus-associated TCR beta chains.

Regarding this clone: Its antigen is unidentified.

PCR amplification relied on 60 Vbeta primers (plus 13 Jbeta primers). As originally analysed: In a later analysis, of 80 million or so unique beta chains, roughly 10 million appeared in at least two donors. Libraries were prepared by immunoSEQ multiplex PCR; TCRdb keeps only in-frame clonotypes and omits some of them. V and J calls and clone size are given by that table; D and trimming were obtained from the DNA. Counted here are about 120,000 clones, around 85% occurring once; the ten biggest clones make up more than 1.5%. This CDR3 comprises 15 residues. Germline-derived CDR1 and CDR2 are SGHRS and YFSETQ. V was clipped by 6 bases and J by 4 bases; unmatched bases: 4.

The TCR originated in a man aged 40-50 years in good health and CMV-seronegative. The rearrangement links TRBV5-1 to TRBJ2-1; TRBD2 aligns across 13 bases. What was sequenced was PBMCs. The CDR3 sequence is CASTTSGGVYNEQFF. The CDR3 DNA reads TGCGCCAGCACCACTAGCGGGGGGGTTTACAATGAGCAGTTCTTC.